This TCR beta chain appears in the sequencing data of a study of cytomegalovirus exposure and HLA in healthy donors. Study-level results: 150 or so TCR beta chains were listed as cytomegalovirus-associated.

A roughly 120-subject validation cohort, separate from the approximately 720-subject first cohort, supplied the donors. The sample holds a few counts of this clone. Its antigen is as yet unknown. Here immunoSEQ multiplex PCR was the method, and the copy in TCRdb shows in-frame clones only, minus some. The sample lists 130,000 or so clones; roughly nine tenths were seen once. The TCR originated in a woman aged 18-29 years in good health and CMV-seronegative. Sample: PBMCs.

The CDR3 nucleotides read TGCGCCAGCAGCCAAGGAGACAGGGACGGTGAAAAACTGTTTTTT. Its translation is CASSQGDRDGEKLFF. The V call is TRBV4-1, the J call TRBJ1-4; TRBD1 matches at 7 bases. Germline V gives CDR1 MGHRA, CDR2 YSYEKL. This CDR3 is built from 15 residues. After removal of 1 base from V and 7 bases from J, the junction contained 6 bases not matched to a gene.